The T cell receptor (beta chain) described here comes from a study of blood T cell repertoires in COVID-19. Profiling relied on immunoSEQ multiplex PCR, and the TCRdb table lists in-frame clones only, not all of them. The data show almost 65,000 clones, with around nine tenths seen just once and over 9.5% held by the top ten. The origin of this receptor is a woman aged 40-49 years who had recovered from COVID-19. The specimen was PBMCs or T cells enriched from blood (not recorded which).

The CDR3 region has the DNA TGTGCCAGCAGCAACAGCCAGGGGGCGATGGGCTATGGCTACACCTTC. Residues: CASSNSQGAMGYGYTF. The chain joins TRBV5-5 to TRBJ1-2, with TRBD1 matching 8 bases. V was pared by 4 bases and J by 4 bases, with 12 bases of the junction left unmatched. The CDR3 has 16 residues. Germline assignment: CDR1 SGHKS and CDR2 YYEKEE (reference sequence).